These 16 T cell receptor beta chains share one sample of origin, sequenced in a study of T cell repertoires in cytomegalovirus infection. TCRdb passed the reads through MiXCR, listing each CDR3 protein once. In the table there are approximately 65,000 distinct CDR3 sequences, over 20% of which are singletons. Antigens of these TCRs are unknown. Sequencing was performed on CD8+ T cells from cultured PBMCs, taken from culture after CMV antigen stimulation. The receptors come from a human donor in good health (CMV status not recorded). Some clones in this sample may be carry-over from other donors' samples.

This chain links TRBV7-8 with TRBJ2-7; the D call may be TRBD1 or TRBD2 (5 bases each). Germline V gene sequence: CDR1 SGHVS, CDR2 FQNEAQ. V was trimmed by 6 bases and J by 4 bases, leaving 25 bases between them. The length of the CDR3 is 17 residues. The CDR3 loop is CASSSRGPKGNEYEQYF. CDR3 DNA: TGTGCCAGCAGTTCGAGGGGCCCTAAGGGTAACGAATACGAGCAGTACTTC. Complete variable domain (other parts from reference TRBV7-8 and TRBJ2-7): GAGVSQSPRYKVAKRGQDVALRCDPISGHVSLFWYQQALGQGPEFLTYFQNEAQLDKSGLPSDRFFAERPEGSVSTLKIQRTQQEDSAVYLCASSSRGPKGNEYEQYFGPGTRLTVT.

V is TRBV28 and J is TRBJ1-2; TRBD1 agrees at 9 bases. The V gene's germline CDR1 is MDHEN and CDR2 SYDVKM. After removal of 6 bases from V and 0 bases from J, the junction contained 5 bases not matched to a gene. This CDR3 contains 15 residues. The CDR3 nucleotides read TGTGCCAGCAGCCTGAGACAGGGGGCTAACTATGGCTACACCTTC. This encodes CASSLRQGANYGYTF.

This clonotype came up a few times. The chain employs TRBV27 and TRBJ2-5; TRBD2 might be the D (5 bases). Trimming cost V 3 bases and J 3 bases, with 8 bases left between them. This CDR3 spans 13 amino acids. Germline V lookup: CDR1 MNHEY, CDR2 SMNVEV (reference sequence). DNA for the CDR3: TGTGCCAGCAGTTTCGACTACGAAGAGACCCAGTACTTC. Protein sequence: CASSFDYEETQYF.

This clonotype was recorded at least ten times. The chain has TRBV7-9 and TRBJ1-2, with a weak D call TRBD1 (6 bases). Germline CDR1 SEHNR, CDR2 FQNEAQ (reference sequence). V lost 1 base to trimming and J lost 4 bases, with 13 bases between them. CDR3 length: 15 residues. The CDR3 DNA sequence: TGTGCCAGCAGCTTAGAGGGGGGCGTTAGCTATGGCTACACCTTC. This translates into CASSLEGGVSYGYTF.

Only a few counts were recorded for this clonotype. This chain uses TRBV6-6 with TRBJ2-1; 7 positions agree with TRBD2. Germline V gene data show CDR1 as MNHNY and CDR2 as SVGAGI (reference sequence). CDR3 length: 14 amino acids. With V trimmed by 7 bases and J by 7 bases, 10 bases remained unmatched. The CDR3 DNA reads TGTGCCAGCAACCTAGCTACAGCGGGGAATGAGCAGTTCTTC. Encoded protein: CASNLATAGNEQFF.

This clonotype was recorded many times. This chain connects TRBV6-1 to TRBJ2-2; weak D call: TRBD2 (5 bases). The V end lost 2 bases, the J end lost 6 bases, and 10 bases lay between the germline ends. Per germline, CDR1 MNHNS and CDR2 SASEGT. The CDR3 is 14 residues long. The CDR3 loop is CASSESGESGELFF. DNA of the CDR3: TGTGCCAGCAGTGAATCCGGGGAGTCCGGGGAGCTGTTTTTT.

In this sample, this clonotype turned up a few times. V is TRBV10-3 and J is TRBJ2-3; TRBD2 matches at 13 bases. V lost 2 bases, J lost 2 bases, and 7 bases stayed unmatched. The CDR3 loop spans 18 amino acids. The germline CDR1 and CDR2 sequences are ENHRY and SYGVKD. The DNA for the CDR3 is TGTGCCATCAGTGAGCCCCCCGGGACTAGCGGGGCCACAGATACGCAGTATTTT. Translation gives CAISEPPGTSGATDTQYF.

This clonotype has ten or more counts. J is TRBJ2-1 and V is TRBV7-2; TRBD1 is a possible D gene (5 bases). CDR1 and CDR2 from the germline V gene are SGHTA and FQGNSA. V lost 0 bases to trimming and J lost 10 bases, with 10 bases between them. The CDR3 loop spans 13 amino acids. This CDR3 is CASSLATEREQFF. Here the CDR3 DNA reads TGTGCCAGCAGCTTAGCGACAGAGAGGGAGCAGTTCTTC.

This clonotype was found a few times. The V call is TRBV4-3, the J call TRBJ1-1; 10 bases line up with TRBD1. CDR3 length: 17 amino acids. The trim removed 1 base at V and 1 base at J, leaving 6 bases unmatched. Germline-derived CDR1 and CDR2 are LGHNA and YSLEER. CDR3 nucleotides: TGCGCCAGCAGCCAAGTACGACAGGGGGCGGCGAACACTGAAGCTTTCTTT. This codes for CASSQVRQGAANTEAFF.

This clonotype was detected a few times. The V and J genes are TRBV7-2 and TRBJ2-7; D might be TRBD2 (5 bases). Germline V gene data show CDR1 as SGHTA and CDR2 as FQGNSA. The CDR3 runs 15 residues. Trimming cost V 1 base and J 0 bases, with 10 bases left between them. The CDR3 sequence: CASSLGTASSYEQYF. Here the CDR3 DNA reads TGTGCCAGCAGCTTAGGGACTGCGAGCTCCTACGAGCAGTACTTC.

This clonotype has a handful of counts. The rearrangement links TRBV7-2 to TRBJ2-7; 11 positions match TRBD1. J was trimmed by 3 bases and V by 5 bases; bases with no gene match: 3. CDR1 SGHTA and CDR2 FQGNSA come from the germline V gene. This CDR3 spans 14 amino acids. In DNA, the CDR3 is TGTGCCAGCAGCCCGGGACAGGGGGTCTACGAGCAGTACTTC. Translated: CASSPGQGVYEQYF.

For the CDR3, the DNA is TGTGCCAGCAGTGAAGGGCGGCGATCCTACAATGAGCAGTTCTTC. Translating gives CASSEGRRSYNEQFF. V usage is TRBV2 and J usage is TRBJ2-1; D unresolved. V dropped 1 base and J dropped 1 base, with 8 bases sitting between them. Germline loops: CDR1 SNHLY, CDR2 FYNNEI. CDR3 size: 15 residues.

The rearrangement uses TRBV5-1 and TRBJ2-7; no definite D call. CDR1 and CDR2 from the germline V gene are SGHRS and YFSETQ. The length of the CDR3 is 13 residues. V lost 2 bases to trimming and J lost 0 bases, with 6 bases between them. The CDR3 protein is CASSFTVSYEQYF. CDR3 nucleotides: TGCGCCAGCAGCTTCACAGTCTCCTACGAGCAGTACTTC.

This clonotype is medium-sized (0.01 to 0.1%) by share. The chain is built from TRBV7-2 and TRBJ1-6; D ambiguous. V was pared by 1 base and J by 7 bases, with 23 bases between. This CDR3 is 19 amino acids long. Germline V gene data show CDR1 as SGHTA and CDR2 as FQGNSA. CDR3 DNA sequence: TGTGCCAGCAGCTTAGAAGTGAGGACCCCGCGGGTCGGAAATTCACCCCTCCACTTT. It is translated as CASSLEVRTPRVGNSPLHF. Together with reference TRBV7-2 and TRBJ1-6, the CDR3 gives the full variable domain: GAGVSQSPSNKVTEKGKDVELRCDPISGHTALYWYRQSLGQGLEFLIYFQGNSAPDKSGLPSDRFSAERTGGSVSTLTIQRTQQEDSAVYLCASSLEVRTPRVGNSPLHFGNGTRLTVT.

This clonotype was detected a few times. The rearrangement links TRBV7-8 to TRBJ2-2; 13 nucleotides match TRBD2. There are 19 residues in the CDR3. The germline V gene has CDR1 SGHVS and CDR2 FQNEAQ. Trimming at V came to 1 base and at J to 5 bases, leaving 10 bases not matched to a gene. The chain's CDR3 is CASSLVLTSGGAFTGELFF. For the CDR3, the DNA is TGTGCCAGCAGCTTAGTCCTAACTAGCGGGGGGGCCTTTACCGGGGAGCTGTTTTTT.

J is TRBJ1-2 and V is TRBV5-1; 7 nucleotides align to TRBD1. Germline V CDR1 and CDR2: SGHRS, YFSETQ. V shed 6 bases, J shed 1 base, and the junction held 12 bases outside the gene matches. The CDR3 extends over 16 amino acids. CDR3 in amino acids: CASTRDSRAFNYGYTF. The CDR3 DNA sequence: TGCGCCAGCACCCGGGACAGTCGAGCCTTTAACTATGGCTACACCTTC.